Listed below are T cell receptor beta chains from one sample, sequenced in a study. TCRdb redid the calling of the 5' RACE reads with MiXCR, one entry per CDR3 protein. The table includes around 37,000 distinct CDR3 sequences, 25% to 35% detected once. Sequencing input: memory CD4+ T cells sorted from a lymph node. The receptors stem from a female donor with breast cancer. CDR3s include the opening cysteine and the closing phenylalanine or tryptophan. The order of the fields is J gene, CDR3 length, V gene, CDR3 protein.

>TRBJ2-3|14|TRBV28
CASRGQTLTDTQYF
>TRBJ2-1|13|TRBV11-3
CASSLVGIGEQFF
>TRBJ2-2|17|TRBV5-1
CASSSNIAGGRTGELFF
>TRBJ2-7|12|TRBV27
CASSPTGPEQYF
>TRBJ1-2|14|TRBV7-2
CASRPGGGSYGYTF
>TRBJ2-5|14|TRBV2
CASTNEGGGETQYF
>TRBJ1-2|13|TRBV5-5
CASSLDRVGGYTF
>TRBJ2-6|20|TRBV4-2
CASSLTGRTSGASGANVLTF
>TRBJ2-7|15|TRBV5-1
CAGRQRTSISYEQYF
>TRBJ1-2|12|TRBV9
CASVGQAGGYTF
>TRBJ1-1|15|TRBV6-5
CASSFSTGGETEAFF
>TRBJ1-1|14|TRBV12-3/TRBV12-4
CASSFFGLNTEAFF
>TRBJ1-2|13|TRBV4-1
CASSQDRVYGYTF
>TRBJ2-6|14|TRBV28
CASRYLSGANVLTF
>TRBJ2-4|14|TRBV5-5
CASSLEWGKNIQYF
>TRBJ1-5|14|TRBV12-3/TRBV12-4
CASGGQGGDRPQHF
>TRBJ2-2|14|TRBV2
CTSSFLPNTGELFF
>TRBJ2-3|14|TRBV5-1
CASSLSLAADTQYF
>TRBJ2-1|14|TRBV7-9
CAGRLAGAFNEQFF
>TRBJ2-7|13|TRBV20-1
CSAIPGGPLEQYF
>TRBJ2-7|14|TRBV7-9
CASSPRDRPHEQYF
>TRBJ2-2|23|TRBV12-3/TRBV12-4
CASSSATADSPASGRAAAGELFF
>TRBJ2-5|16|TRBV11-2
CASSLTFSGRGETQYF
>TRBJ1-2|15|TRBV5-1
CASSLDLTGSYGYTF
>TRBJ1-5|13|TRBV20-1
CSAADKSNQPQHF
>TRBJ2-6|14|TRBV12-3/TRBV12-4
CASSPGQIGDTEAF
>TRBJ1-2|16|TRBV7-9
CASSSRSGTGWGGYTF
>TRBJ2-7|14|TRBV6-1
CASSLGQGAHEQYF
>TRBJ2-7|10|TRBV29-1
CSVGGSEQYF
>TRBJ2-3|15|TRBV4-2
CASSRGREGTDTQYF
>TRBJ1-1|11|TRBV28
CASRDSQETFF
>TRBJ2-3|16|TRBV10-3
CAISGQGGALKDTQYF
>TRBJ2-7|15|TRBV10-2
CASTSGGIKSDEQYF
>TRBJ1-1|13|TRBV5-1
CASSQHDREVAFF
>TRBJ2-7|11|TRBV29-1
CSAGFTYEQYF
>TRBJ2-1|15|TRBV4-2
CASSFFSGTYNEQFF